Each of the 2 T cell receptor beta chains below was sequenced from the same sample in a study of blood T cell repertoires in COVID-19 (dated by TCRdb to 2019 to 2021). Library creation used the immunoSEQ multiplex PCR assay. The table was pulled from immuneACCESS by TCRdb, which kept in-frame rearrangements only. Such tables lose some clones; where checked, under half of the loss comes from unresolved V genes, and the rest has no known cause. This sample gives some 180,000 clones in total; around 80% of them show up just once. The ten largest make up 6.5% to 8.5% of the sample. Sequencing was carried out using peripheral blood. The receptors were gathered from a woman between 40 and 55 years old with COVID-19, enrolled during active disease.

The chain carries TRBV15 and TRBJ2-1; a possible D gene is TRBD1 (5 bases). The germline gives CDR1 LNHNV, CDR2 YYDKDF (reference sequence). The CDR3 covers 13 residues. V lost 5 bases and J 8 bases, leaving 13 bases between the germline ends. The CDR3 sequence is CATSGARVDEQFF. The CDR3 nucleotides are TGTGCCACCAGCGGGGCTAGGGTCGATGAGCAGTTCTTC.

This clone was recorded once. This chain connects TRBV21-1 to TRBJ2-2; the table's D call, TRBD2, has no DNA check behind it. TRBV21-1 is a recognized pseudogene. CDR3 length: 15 residues. The CDR3 bases are TGTGCCAGCAGTGGGGGCGGGAGTAACACCGGGGAGCTGTTTTTT. Translating it yields CASSGGGSNTGELFF.